This TCR beta chain was recovered during a study of shared clonotypes between healthy human individuals. Study context: Ranging from 18 to 49 in age, donors were two women and a few men. Study observations and caveats: Estimated clonotype richness was generally higher in naive than memory subsets. What limited the represented genetic and exposure-history diversity was the small number of donors.

Comment on this clone: Its antigen is unidentified.

The germline V gene has CDR1 SGHAT and CDR2 FQNNGV. The trim removed 2 bases at V and 6 bases at J, leaving 7 bases unmatched. CDR3 size: 15 residues. Per sorted-subset replicate PCR, input was around 220 ng DNA, representing around 30,000 T cell genomes. Method: immunoSEQ multiplex PCR; TCRdb's copy keeps in-frame clones and lacks some. The sample holds 740,000 or so clones, 55% to 85% seen once. The rearrangement uses TRBV11-2 and TRBJ2-7, with 10 bases that match TRBD2. Sequencing was done on a sample of memory CD4+ T cells sorted from blood. The subset: CD45RA-negative fraction. The receptor was isolated from a woman aged 25-40 years in good health. The CDR3 sequence: CASSLRLAGVGEQYF. Written as DNA, the CDR3 is TGTGCCAGCAGCTTACGGCTAGCGGGAGTCGGCGAGCAGTACTTC.